This TCR beta chain was found in a study of shared clonotypes between healthy human individuals. The CDR3 consists of 13 residues. The germline CDR1 and CDR2 sequences are SGHTA and FQGTGA. Trimming shortened V by 4 bases and J by 6 bases, and 10 bases separated the two germline ends. Donors, without exception, were Caucasian adults residing in Nashville, Tennessee. The data were produced by immunoSEQ multiplex PCR, yet TCRdb's version contains in-frame clones alone and is incomplete. Of approximately 1,500,000 clones listed, roughly 96% were seen once; the top ten hold roughly 1.2%. The sequence derives from a man aged 25 to 40 in good health. This chain uses TRBV7-3 with TRBJ2-1; unclear D gene. Sequenced material: naive CD4+ T cells sorted from blood. Specified subset: CD45RA+ positively selected. Here the CDR3 DNA reads TGTGCCAGCAGCTCGGGCACGCGCAATGAGCAGTTCTTC. Its protein product is CASSSGTRNEQFF.